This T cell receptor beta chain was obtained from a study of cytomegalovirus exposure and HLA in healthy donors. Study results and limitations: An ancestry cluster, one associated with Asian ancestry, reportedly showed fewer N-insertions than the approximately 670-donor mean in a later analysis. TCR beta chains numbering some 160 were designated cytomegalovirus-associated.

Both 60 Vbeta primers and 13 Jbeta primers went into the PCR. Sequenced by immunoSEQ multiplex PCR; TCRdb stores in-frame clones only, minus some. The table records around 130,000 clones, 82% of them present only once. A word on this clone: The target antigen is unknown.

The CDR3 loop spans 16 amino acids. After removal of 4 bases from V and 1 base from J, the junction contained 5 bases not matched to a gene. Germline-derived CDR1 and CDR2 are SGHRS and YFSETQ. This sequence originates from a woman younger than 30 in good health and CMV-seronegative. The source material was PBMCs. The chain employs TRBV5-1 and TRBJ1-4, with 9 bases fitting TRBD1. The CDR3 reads CASSPDRGLTNEKLFF. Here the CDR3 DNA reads TGCGCCAGCAGCCCGGACAGGGGATTAACTAATGAAAAACTGTTTTTT.